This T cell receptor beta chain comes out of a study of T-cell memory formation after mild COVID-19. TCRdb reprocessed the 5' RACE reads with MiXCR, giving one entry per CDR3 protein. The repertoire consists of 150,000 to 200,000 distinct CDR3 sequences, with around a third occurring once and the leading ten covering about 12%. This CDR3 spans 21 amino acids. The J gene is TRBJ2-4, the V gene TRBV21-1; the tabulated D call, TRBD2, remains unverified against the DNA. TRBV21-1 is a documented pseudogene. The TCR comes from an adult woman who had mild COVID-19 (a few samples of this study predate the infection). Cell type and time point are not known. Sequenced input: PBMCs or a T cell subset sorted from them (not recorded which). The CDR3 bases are TGTGCCAGCAGCAAATCCGGGGTCGGACTAGCGGGAATAAGGGCCAAAAACATTCAGTACTTC. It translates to CASSKSGVGLAGIRAKNIQYF.